This T cell receptor (beta chain) came from a study of human T cells and chemical hapten exposure. Study at large: Slight volume differences across pooled libraries mainly accounted for varying per-sample TCR yields.

RNA extraction used unfractionated whole blood as the source of total RNA. With 5 bases clipped from V and 6 bases from J, the junction kept 10 bases outside the gene matches. Germline CDR1 SEHNR, CDR2 FQNEAQ (reference sequence). This CDR3 has 15 amino acids. General study points: DPC sensitization produced no change in TCRs with frequency above 1 in 1000.

Concerning this clonotype: What it recognizes is unknown.

Original processing notes: Sampled TCR counts reached a median of around 94,000 per sample, with values ranging from about 23,224 to 700,000. TCRdb recomputed calls from the 5' RACE reads with MiXCR, one row per CDR3 protein. TCRdb's processing, not the authors', yielded these V and J calls. The repertoire holds 110,000 or so distinct CDR3 sequences, with roughly 19% as singletons. This chain uses TRBV7-9 with TRBJ1-1, with 9 nucleotides matching TRBD1. The sequence was collected from a human donor in good health. The CDR3 region has the DNA TGTGCCAGCAGCCAAGGGGGGGACAGGGTGGCTGAAGCTTTCTTT. Translation: CASSQGGDRVAEAFF.